This TCR beta chain was captured in a study of blood T cells in healthy people across ages. Then a second PCR, running roughly 6 to 12 cycles, was carried out with a sample-barcoded 5' primer and a J-beta primer mix. Any given sample supplied a minimum of 3 million CDR3-containing paired-end reads. Each CDR3 protein is one row after TCRdb ran MiXCR on the 5' RACE reads. Of about 930,000 distinct CDR3 sequences listed, under 35% are singletons. Trimming stripped 7 bases from V and 5 bases from J, with 11 bases between. This CDR3 has 11 residues. Germline CDR1 is DFQATT and CDR2 is SNEGSKA (reference sequence). The sample, 7.5 to 10 milliliters of peripheral blood, was drawn from each donor. The same data also went into a second study, on T cells of mothers and their children.

This sequence originates from a woman aged 40 to 55 in good health. The sample comprised blood. V usage is TRBV20-1 and J usage is TRBJ1-2; no clear D gene. The CDR3 protein is CSVSSGYGYTF. CDR3 nucleotide sequence: TGCAGTGTTAGTTCAGGTTATGGCTACACCTTC.